A single sample gave rise to the 3 T cell receptor beta chains below, sequenced in a study of T-cell reconstitution after alpha-beta-depleted transplantation in children. This sample's TCRbeta library carried unique molecular identifier barcodes. A single record per CDR3 protein comes from TCRdb applying MiXCR to the PCR reads. The sample holds more than 550,000 distinct CDR3 sequences, roughly a tenth seen once. Material: PBMCs from the stem cell graft donor, obtained from the stem cell graft. Receptors originate from a human donor who donated a stem cell graft to a child with acute myeloid leukemia.

This clonotype turned up a few times. The V call is TRBV6-5, the J call TRBJ2-3, with 10 nucleotides matching TRBD1. Germline CDR1 reads MNHEY; CDR2 reads SVGAGI. After removal of 2 bases from V and 4 bases from J, the junction contained 3 bases not matched to a gene. The CDR3 extends over 15 amino acids. CDR3 in DNA: TGTGCCAGCAGTTACGCCGGGACAGGGGCAGATACGCAGTATTTT. Protein: CASSYAGTGADTQYF.

This clonotype was found many times. The chain combines TRBV4-3 with TRBJ2-7, with D perhaps assigned TRBD1 or TRBD2 (6 bases each). This CDR3 has 14 amino acids. The V gene lost 1 base and the J gene lost 3 bases, with 10 bases spanning the gap. The V gene's germline CDR1 is LGHNA and CDR2 YSLEER. This CDR3 reads CASSQARGRYEQYF. CDR3 DNA: TGCGCCAGCAGCCAAGCTCGGGGGCGCTACGAGCAGTACTTC.

This clonotype has just a few counts. This chain links TRBV20-1 with TRBJ2-1; TRBD2 matches at 12 bases. V dropped 6 bases and J dropped 4; count of bases not matched to a gene: 10. CDR1 is DFQATT, CDR2 SNEGSKA, per germline (reference sequence). This CDR3 has 16 amino acids. The CDR3 region is CSAPKLAGGNYNEQFF. The CDR3 coding sequence is TGCAGTGCCCCAAAACTAGCGGGAGGAAATTACAATGAGCAGTTCTTC.